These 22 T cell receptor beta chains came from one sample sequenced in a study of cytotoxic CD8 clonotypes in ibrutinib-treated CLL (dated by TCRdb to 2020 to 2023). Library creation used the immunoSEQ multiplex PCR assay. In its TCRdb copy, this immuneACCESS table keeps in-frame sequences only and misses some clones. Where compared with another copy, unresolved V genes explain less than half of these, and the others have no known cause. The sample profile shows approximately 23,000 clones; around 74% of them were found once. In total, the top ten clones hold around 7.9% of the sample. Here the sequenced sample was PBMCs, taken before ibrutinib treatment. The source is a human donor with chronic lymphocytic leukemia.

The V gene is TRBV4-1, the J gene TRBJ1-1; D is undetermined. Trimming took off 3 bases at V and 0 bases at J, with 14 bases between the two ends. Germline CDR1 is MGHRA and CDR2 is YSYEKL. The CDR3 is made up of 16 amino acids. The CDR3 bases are TGCGCCAGCAGCCACCCGACGAGAGGGATGAACACTGAAGCTTTCTTT. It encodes CASSHPTRGMNTEAFF.

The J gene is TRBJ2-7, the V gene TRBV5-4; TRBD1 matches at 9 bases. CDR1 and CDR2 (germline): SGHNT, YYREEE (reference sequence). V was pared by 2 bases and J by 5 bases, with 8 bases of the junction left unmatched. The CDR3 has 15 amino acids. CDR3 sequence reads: CASSFWDRVIHEQYF. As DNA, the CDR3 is TGTGCCAGCAGCTTCTGGGACAGGGTTATCCACGAGCAGTACTTC.

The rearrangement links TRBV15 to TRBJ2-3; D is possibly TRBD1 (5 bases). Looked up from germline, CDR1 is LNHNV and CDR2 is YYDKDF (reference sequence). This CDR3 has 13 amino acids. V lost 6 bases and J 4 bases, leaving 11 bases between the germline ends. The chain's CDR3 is CATSPRGADTQYF. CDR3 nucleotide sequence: TGTGCCACCAGTCCAAGGGGTGCAGATACGCAGTATTTT.

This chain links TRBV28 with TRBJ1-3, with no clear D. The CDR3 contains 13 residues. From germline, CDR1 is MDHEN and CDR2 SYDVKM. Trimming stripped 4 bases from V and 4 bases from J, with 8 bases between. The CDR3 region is CASSSRVGNTIYF. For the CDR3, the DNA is TGTGCCAGCAGTTCTAGGGTCGGAAACACCATATATTTT.

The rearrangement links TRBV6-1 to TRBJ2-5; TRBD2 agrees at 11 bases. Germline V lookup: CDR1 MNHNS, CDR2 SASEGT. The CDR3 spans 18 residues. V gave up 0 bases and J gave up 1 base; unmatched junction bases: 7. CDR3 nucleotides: TGTGCCAGCAGTGAAGCGGGCGGACTAGCGGGCCTCCAAGAGACCCAGTACTTC. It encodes CASSEAGGLAGLQETQYF.

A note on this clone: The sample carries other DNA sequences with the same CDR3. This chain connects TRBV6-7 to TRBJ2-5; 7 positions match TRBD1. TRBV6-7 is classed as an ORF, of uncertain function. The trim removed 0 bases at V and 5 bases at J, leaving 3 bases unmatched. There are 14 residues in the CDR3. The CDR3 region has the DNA TGTGCCAGCAGTTACTCCGGACAGGTCGAGACCCAGTACTTC. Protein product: CASSYSGQVETQYF.

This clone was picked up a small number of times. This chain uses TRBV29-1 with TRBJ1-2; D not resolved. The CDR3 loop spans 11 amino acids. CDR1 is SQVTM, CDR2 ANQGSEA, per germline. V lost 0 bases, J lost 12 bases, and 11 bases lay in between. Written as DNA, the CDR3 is TGCAGCGTTGAAGATCAGGCGTGGCACACCTTC. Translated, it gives CSVEDQAWHTF. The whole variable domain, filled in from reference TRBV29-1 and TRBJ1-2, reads SAVISQKPSRDICQRGTSLTIQCQVDSQVTMMFWYRQQPGQSLTLIATANQGSEATYESGFVIDKFPISRPNLTFSTLTVSNMSPEDSSIYLCSVEDQAWHTFGSGTRLTVV.

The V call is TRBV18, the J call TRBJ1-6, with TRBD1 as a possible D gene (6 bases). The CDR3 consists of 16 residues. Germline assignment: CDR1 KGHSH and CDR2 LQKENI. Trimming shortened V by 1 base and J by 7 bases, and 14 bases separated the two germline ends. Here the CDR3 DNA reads TGTGCCAGCTCACCACAGGGGGGGGCGCAAAATTCACCCCTCCACTTT. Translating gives CASSPQGGAQNSPLHF.

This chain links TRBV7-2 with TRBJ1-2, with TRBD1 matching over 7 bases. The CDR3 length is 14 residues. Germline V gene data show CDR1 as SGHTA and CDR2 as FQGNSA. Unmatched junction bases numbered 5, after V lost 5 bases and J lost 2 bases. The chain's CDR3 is CASSATGLNYGYTF. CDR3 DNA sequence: TGTGCCAGCAGCGCGACAGGGTTGAACTATGGCTACACCTTC.

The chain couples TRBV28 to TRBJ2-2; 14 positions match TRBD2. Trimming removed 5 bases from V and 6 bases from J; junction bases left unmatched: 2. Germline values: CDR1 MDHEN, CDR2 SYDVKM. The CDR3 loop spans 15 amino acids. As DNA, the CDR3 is TGTGCCAGCAGTCAGGGACTAGCGGGAGCCGGGGAGCTGTTTTTT. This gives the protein CASSQGLAGAGELFF. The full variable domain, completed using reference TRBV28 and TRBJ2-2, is DVKVTQSSRYLVKRTGEKVFLECVQDMDHENMFWYRQDPGLGLRLIYFSYDVKMKEKGDIPEGYSVSREKKERFSLILESASTNQTSMYLCASSQGLAGAGELFFGEGSRLTVL.

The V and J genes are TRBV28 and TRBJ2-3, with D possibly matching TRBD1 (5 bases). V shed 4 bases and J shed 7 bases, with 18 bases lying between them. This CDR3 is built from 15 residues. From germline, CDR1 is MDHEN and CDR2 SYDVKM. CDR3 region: CASSSWLGARYTQYF. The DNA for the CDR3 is TGTGCCAGCAGTTCCTGGCTAGGGGCCCGGTATACGCAGTATTTT.

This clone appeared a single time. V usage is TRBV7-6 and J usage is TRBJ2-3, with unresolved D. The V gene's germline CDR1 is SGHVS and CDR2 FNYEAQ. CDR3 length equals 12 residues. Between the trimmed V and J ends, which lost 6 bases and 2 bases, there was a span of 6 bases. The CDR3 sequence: CASSYLTDTQYF. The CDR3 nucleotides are TGTGCCAGCAGTTACCTCACAGATACGCAGTATTTT.

The DNA for the CDR3 is TGTGCCAGCAGTTCGACGGGGTTCGACGGCTCCTACGAGCAGTACTTC. It codes for CASSSTGFDGSYEQYF. The chain carries TRBV28 and TRBJ2-7; the D gene is possibly TRBD2 (5 bases). V was clipped by 4 bases and J by 0 bases, with 16 bases between them. The CDR3 has 16 residues. CDR1 MDHEN and CDR2 SYDVKM come from the germline V gene.

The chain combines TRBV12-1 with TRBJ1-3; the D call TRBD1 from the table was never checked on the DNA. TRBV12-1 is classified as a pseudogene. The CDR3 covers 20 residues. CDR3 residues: CASSFAADPSMGAIGNTIYF. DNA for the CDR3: TGTGCCAGCAGCTTTGCAGCAGACCCTTCAATGGGCGCCATTGGAAACACCATATATTTT.

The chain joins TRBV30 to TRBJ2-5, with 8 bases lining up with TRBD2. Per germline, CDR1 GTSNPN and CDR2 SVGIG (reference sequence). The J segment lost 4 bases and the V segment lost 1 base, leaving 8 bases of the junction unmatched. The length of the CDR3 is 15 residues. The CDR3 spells CAWSAGGPPSETQYF. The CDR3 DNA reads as TGTGCCTGGAGTGCGGGGGGGCCCCCTTCAGAGACCCAGTACTTC.

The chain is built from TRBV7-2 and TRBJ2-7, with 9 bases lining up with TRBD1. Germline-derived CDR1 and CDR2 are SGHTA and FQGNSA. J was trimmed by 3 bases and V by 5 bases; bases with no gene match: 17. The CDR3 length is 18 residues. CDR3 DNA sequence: TGTGCCAGCAGCCTACGCCCGGACAGGGGAAGGTATGGCTACGAGCAGTACTTC. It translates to CASSLRPDRGRYGYEQYF. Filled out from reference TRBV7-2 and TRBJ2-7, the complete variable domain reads GAGVSQSPSNKVTEKGKDVELRCDPISGHTALYWYRQSLGQGLEFLIYFQGNSAPDKSGLPSDRFSAERTGGSVSTLTIQRTQQEDSAVYLCASSLRPDRGRYGYEQYFGPGTRLTVT.

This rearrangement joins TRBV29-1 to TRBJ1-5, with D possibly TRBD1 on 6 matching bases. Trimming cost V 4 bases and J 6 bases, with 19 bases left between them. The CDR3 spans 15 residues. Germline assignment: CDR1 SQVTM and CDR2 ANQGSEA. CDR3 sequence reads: CSVVPAPGAGQPQHF. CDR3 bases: TGCAGCGTTGTCCCGGCACCAGGGGCCGGTCAGCCCCAGCATTTT. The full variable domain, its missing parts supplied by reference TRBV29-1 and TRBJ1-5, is SAVISQKPSRDICQRGTSLTIQCQVDSQVTMMFWYRQQPGQSLTLIATANQGSEATYESGFVIDKFPISRPNLTFSTLTVSNMSPEDSSIYLCSVVPAPGAGQPQHFGDGTRLSIL.

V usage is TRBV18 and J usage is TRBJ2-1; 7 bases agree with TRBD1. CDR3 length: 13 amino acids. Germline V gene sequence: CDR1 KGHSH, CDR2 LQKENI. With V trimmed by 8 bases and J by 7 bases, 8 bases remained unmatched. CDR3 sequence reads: CASRRQGWNEQFF. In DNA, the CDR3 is TGTGCCAGCCGGAGACAGGGATGGAATGAGCAGTTCTTC.

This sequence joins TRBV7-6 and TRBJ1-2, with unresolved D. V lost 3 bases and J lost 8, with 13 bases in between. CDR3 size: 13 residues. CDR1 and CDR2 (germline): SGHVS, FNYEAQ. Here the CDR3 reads CASSLQPEGGYTF. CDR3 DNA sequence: TGTGCCAGCAGCTTGCAGCCAGAAGGAGGCTACACCTTC.

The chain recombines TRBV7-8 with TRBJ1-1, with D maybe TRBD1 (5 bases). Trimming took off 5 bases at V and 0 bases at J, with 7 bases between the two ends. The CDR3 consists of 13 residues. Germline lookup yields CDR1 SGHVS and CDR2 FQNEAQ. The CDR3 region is CASSRQLNTEAFF. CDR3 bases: TGTGCCAGCAGCCGACAGTTGAACACTGAAGCTTTCTTT.

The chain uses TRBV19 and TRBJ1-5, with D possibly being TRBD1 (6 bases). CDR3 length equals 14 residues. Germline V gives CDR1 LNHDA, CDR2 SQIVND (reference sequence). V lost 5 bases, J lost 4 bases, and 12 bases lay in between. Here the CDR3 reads CASSWVQGNQPQHF. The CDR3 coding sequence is TGTGCCAGTAGTTGGGTTCAGGGGAATCAGCCCCAGCATTTT.

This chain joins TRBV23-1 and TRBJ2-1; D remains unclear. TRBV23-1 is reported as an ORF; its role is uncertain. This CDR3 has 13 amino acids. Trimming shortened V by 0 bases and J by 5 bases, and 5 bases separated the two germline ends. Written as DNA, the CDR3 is TGCGCCAGCAGTCAATCACGGGACAATGAGCAGTTCTTC. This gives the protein CASSQSRDNEQFF.